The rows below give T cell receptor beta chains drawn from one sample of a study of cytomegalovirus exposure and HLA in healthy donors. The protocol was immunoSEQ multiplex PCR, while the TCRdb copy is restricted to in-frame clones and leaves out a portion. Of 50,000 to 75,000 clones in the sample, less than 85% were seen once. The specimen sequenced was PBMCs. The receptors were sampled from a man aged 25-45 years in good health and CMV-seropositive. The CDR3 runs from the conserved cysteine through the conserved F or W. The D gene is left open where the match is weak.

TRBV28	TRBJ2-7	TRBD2	TGTGCCAGCAGCTTTAGCGGGGGGGTGGGGGAGCAGTACTTC	CASSFSGGVGEQYF
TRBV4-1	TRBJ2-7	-	TGCGCCAGCAGCCCCGCACAGGCCACCTACGAGCAGTACTTC	CASSPAQATYEQYF
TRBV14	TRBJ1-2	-	TGTGCCAGCAGCCAGCGCAGGGGATTCAACTATGGCTACACCTTC	CASSQRRGFNYGYTF
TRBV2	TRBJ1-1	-	TGTGCCAGCCGTCTGAACACTGAAGCTTTCTTT	CASRLNTEAFF
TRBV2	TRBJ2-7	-	TGTGCCAGCAGTGCTGACAGGTCCACCTACGAGCAGTACTTC	CASSADRSTYEQYF
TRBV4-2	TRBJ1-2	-	TGTGCCAGCAGCCAGACCGGACTTCCGGGACACCGTGGTTATGGCTACACCTTC	CASSQTGLPGHRGYGYTF
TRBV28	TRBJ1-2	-	TGTGCCAGCAGTTCCGGAGACAACTATGGCTACACCTTC	CASSSGDNYGYTF
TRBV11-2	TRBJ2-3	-	TGTGCCAGCAGGCGTACGCAGTATTTT	CASRRTQYF
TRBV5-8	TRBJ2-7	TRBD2	TGTGCCAGCAGCTTCCGGGGGGGTCGGGGAGAGCAGTACTTC	CASSFRGGRGEQYF
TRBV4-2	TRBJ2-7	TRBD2	TGTGCCAGCAGCCAAGATCGGCCGGGGGGCTCCTACGAGCAGTACTTC	CASSQDRPGGSYEQYF